This TCR beta chain originates from a study of spatial heterogeneity in lung cancer. The study's findings and limits: The authors estimated that 5.5% to 9% of tumor T cells were covered for alpha chains and roughly 12% for beta chains. Counts that tracked tumor mutation counts were those of expanded intratumoral alpha and beta TCRs.

By share, this clonotype counts as medium-sized (0.01 to 0.1%). What it binds is not known. Time point defined: sample taken at primary tumor resection. Whole RNA obtained from tumor, nontumor lung or frozen PBMC underwent sequencing without sorting. Unique molecular identifiers, one per molecule, were present on every TCR cDNA molecule. One entry per CDR3 protein results from TCRdb running MiXCR on the 5' RACE reads. Of 3,500 to 5,000 distinct CDR3 sequences in the sample, roughly 7% were seen once. Trimming took 2 bases from V and 5 from J; bases not matched to a gene: 7. The length of the CDR3 is 15 residues. Germline V gene sequence: CDR1 SGHTA, CDR2 FQGTGA.

J is TRBJ2-5 and V is TRBV7-3; 8 bases map to TRBD2. This sequence was found in a male donor with early-stage non-small cell lung cancer. Sample: lung tumor tissue, taken at surgery. The CDR3 here is CASSLLREGRETQYF. The CDR3 nucleotides are TGTGCCAGCAGCTTATTACGGGAGGGCCGTGAGACCCAGTACTTC.